These 9 T cell receptor beta chains were all obtained from the same sample, sequenced in a study of identical twins. TCRdb re-called the 5' RACE reads through MiXCR, storing one row per CDR3 protein. The sample carries about 1.7 million distinct CDR3 sequences, more than 30% recorded once. The sample was cord blood. The source is a newborn girl in good health.

The V call is TRBV21-1, the J call TRBJ1-6. TRBV21-1 is assigned pseudogene status. The CDR3 spans 12 residues. This CDR3 is CARENLASPLHF. As DNA, the CDR3 is TGTGCCAGAGAGAATTTGGCGTCACCCCTCCACTTT.

This chain uses TRBV29-1 with TRBJ2-1, with a tentative D call TRBD2 (5 bases). The J call could be wrong; TRBJ2-7 is a better fit for the DNA end. Germline CDR1 and CDR2: SQVTM and ANQGSEA. The CDR3 sequence is 17 residues long. The CDR3 nucleotides read TGCAGCGTTGAAGATCAGTGGCGAGGGCGCTCCTACAATGAGCAGTACTTC. Its protein is CSVEDQWRGRSYNEQYF.

This clonotype has more than one count but fewer than ten. The rearrangement links TRBV9 to TRBJ2-3; D call uncertain. The CDR3 is made up of 15 amino acids. The germline V gene encodes CDR1 SGDLS and CDR2 YYNGEE. V dropped 3 bases and J dropped 0 bases, with 11 bases sitting between them. CDR3 nucleotides: TGTGCCAGCAGCGACGAGCCATCTAGCACAGATACGCAGTATTTT. It yields the protein CASSDEPSSTDTQYF. Combining the CDR3 with reference TRBV9 and TRBJ2-3 gives the whole variable domain DSGVTQTPKHLITATGQRVTLRCSPRSGDLSVYWYQQSLDQGLQFLIQYYNGEERAKGNILERFSAQQFPDLHSELNLSSLELGDSALYFCASSDEPSSTDTQYFGPGTRLTVL.

The CDR3 reads CSARKGQGDSPLHF. The CDR3 coding sequence is TGCAGTGCTAGAAAGGGACAGGGGGACTCACCCCTCCACTTT. The chain is built from TRBV20-1 and TRBJ1-6; 11 positions match TRBD1. This CDR3 is 14 amino acids long. The germline gives CDR1 DFQATT, CDR2 SNEGSKA (reference sequence). With 2 bases clipped from V and 10 bases from J, the junction kept 4 bases outside the gene matches.

The sample holds a few counts of this clonotype. The chain recombines TRBV20-1 with TRBJ2-5; tentatively, D is TRBD1 (6 bases). The CDR3 totals 13 residues. Germline CDR1 DFQATT, CDR2 SNEGSKA (reference sequence). Trimming stripped 3 bases from V and 2 bases from J, with 10 bases between. CDR3 nucleotides: TGCAGTGCTAGTATAAGGGGGCAAGAGACCCAGTACTTC. Translating gives CSASIRGQETQYF.

The chain carries TRBV20-1 and TRBJ2-3, with D possibly being TRBD2 (6 bases). The CDR3 runs to 16 residues. V was cut by 4 bases and J by 0 bases, with 17 bases left in between. The germline V gene encodes CDR1 DFQATT and CDR2 SNEGSKA (reference sequence). CDR3: CSANRLTRESTDTQYF. CDR3 nucleotide sequence: TGCAGTGCTAATCGGCTTACTCGGGAGAGCACAGATACGCAGTATTTT.

This clonotype was counted a few times. This chain connects TRBV28 to TRBJ1-2; D remains ambiguous. V lost 6 bases, J lost 4 bases, and 18 bases lay in between. Germline-derived CDR1 and CDR2 are MDHEN and SYDVKM. The length of the CDR3 is 15 residues. The CDR3 DNA follows: TGTGCCAGCAGGCTGGGGTCCAGAAGGCCCTATGGCTACACCTTC. Translated: CASRLGSRRPYGYTF.

The chain has TRBV5-1 and TRBJ2-7; no clear D gene. The CDR3 extends over 17 amino acids. CDR1 is SGHRS, CDR2 YFSETQ, per germline. Trimming removed 3 bases at V and 2 bases at J, with 21 bases between. CDR3: CASSSMVGRYRTYEQYF. The CDR3 DNA follows: TGCGCCAGCAGCTCCATGGTGGGCAGGTACCGAACCTACGAGCAGTACTTC. The whole variable domain, filled in from reference TRBV5-1 and TRBJ2-7, reads KAGVTQTPRYLIKTRGQQVTLSCSPISGHRSVSWYQQTPGQGLQFLFEYFSETQRNKGNFPGRFSGRQFSNSRSEMNVSTLELGDSALYLCASSSMVGRYRTYEQYFGPGTRLTVT.

This clonotype appeared a few times. The rearrangement uses TRBV12-3 or TRBV12-4 and TRBJ2-7; 7 nucleotides align to TRBD1. This CDR3 is built from 17 residues. With V trimmed by 2 bases and J by 0 bases, 10 bases remained unmatched. CDR3 residues: CASSLWGQLTSSYEQYF. Here the CDR3 DNA reads TGTGCCAGCAGTTTATGGGGACAGCTAACGAGCTCCTACGAGCAGTACTTC.